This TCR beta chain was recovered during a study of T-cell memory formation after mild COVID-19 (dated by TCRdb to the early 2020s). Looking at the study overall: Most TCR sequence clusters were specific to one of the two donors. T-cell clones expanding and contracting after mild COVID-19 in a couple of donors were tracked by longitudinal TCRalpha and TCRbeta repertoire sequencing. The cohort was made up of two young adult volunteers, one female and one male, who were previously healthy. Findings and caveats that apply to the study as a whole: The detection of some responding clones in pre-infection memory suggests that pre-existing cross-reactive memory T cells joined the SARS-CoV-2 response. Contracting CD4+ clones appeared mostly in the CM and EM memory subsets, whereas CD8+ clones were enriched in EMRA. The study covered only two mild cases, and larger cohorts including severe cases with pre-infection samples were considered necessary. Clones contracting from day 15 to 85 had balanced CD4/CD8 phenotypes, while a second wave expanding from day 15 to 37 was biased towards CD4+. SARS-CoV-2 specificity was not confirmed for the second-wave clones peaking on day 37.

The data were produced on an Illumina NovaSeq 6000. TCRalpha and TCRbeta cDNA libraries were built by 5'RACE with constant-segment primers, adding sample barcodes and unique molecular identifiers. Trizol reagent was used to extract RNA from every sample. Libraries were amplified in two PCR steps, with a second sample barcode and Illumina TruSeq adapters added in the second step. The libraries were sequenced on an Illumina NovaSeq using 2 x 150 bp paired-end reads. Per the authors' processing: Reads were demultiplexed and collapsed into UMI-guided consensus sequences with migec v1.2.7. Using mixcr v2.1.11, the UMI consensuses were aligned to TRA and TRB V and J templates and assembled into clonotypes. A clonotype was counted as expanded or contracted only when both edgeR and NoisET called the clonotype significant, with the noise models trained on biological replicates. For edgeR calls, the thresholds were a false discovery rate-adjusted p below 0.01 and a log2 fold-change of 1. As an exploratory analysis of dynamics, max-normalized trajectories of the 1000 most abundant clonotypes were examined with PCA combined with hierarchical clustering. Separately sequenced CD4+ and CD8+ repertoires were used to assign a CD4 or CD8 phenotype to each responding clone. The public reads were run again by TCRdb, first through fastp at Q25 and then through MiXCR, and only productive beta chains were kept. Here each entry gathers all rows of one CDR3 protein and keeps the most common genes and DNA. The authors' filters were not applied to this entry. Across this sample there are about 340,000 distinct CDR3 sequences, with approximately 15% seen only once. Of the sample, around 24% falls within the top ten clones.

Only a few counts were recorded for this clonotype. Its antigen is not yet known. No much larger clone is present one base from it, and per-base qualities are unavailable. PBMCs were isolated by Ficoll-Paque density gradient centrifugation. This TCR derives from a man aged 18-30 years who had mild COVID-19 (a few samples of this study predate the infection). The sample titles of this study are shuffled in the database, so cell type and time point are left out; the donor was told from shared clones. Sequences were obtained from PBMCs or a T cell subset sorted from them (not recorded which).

For the CDR3, the sequence is CASSGGRGAYNEQFF. In nucleotides, the sequence is TGTGCCAGCTCAGGGGGTCGGGGGGCCTACAATGAGCAGTTCTTC. The chain uses TRBV18 and TRBJ2-1, with 7 bases in between that match TRBD2. Trimmed from V: 5 bases; trimmed from J: 2 bases; junction bases lacking a gene match: 6. The germline V gene encodes CDR1 KGHSH and CDR2 LQKENI. From cysteine to phenylalanine, the CDR3 is 15 amino acids long. Kept here is only the CDR3 DNA, which spans 45 bases and is read in frame from base 1.